Listed below are T cell receptor beta chains from one sample, sequenced in a study of OX40 agonist ivuxolimab in advanced cancers. Data came from immunoSEQ multiplex PCR; TCRdb stores just in-frame clones and leaves some out. Of approximately 50,000 clones in the sample, over 70% were seen once. This sample comprised CD4+ or CD8+ T cells sorted from blood, obtained in a trial of the OX40 agonist ivuxolimab. The source of these receptors is an adult with an advanced solid tumor such as melanoma, head and neck, liver or kidney cancer. The CDR3 runs from the conserved cysteine through the conserved F or W. D genes are given only for firm matches. Not all rows give a size; the values are once, few, many and, for expanded clones, a class.

d_call	clone_size	v_call	j_call	cdr3_aa	cdr3_nt
TRBD1	few	TRBV19	TRBJ2-2	CASSPPPGQGAGELFF	TGTGCCAGTAGTCCACCTCCGGGACAGGGGGCCGGGGAGCTGTTTTTT
TRBD2	NA	TRBV5-4	TRBJ2-3	CASSLASGSTDTQYF	TGTGCCAGCAGCTTGGCTAGCGGGTCCACAGATACGCAGTATTTT
NA	NA	TRBV6-4	TRBJ2-7	CASWAGADEQYF	TGTGCCAGCTGGGCAGGGGCCGACGAGCAGTACTTC
NA	NA	TRBV10-3	TRBJ2-1	CAISGRDGGNEQFF	TGTGCCATCAGTGGTAGGGACGGGGGAAATGAGCAGTTCTTC
NA	once	TRBV5-1	TRBJ1-4	CASSLKPNEKLFF	TGCGCCAGCAGCTTGAAACCTAATGAAAAACTGTTTTTT
TRBD1	NA	TRBV5-1	TRBJ2-7	CASSPTGSLYEQYF	TGCGCCAGCAGCCCGACAGGGTCCCTCTACGAGCAGTACTTC
TRBD2	once	TRBV5-4	TRBJ2-1	CASSPEGTSGRENEQFF	TGTGCCAGCAGCCCTGAGGGGACTAGCGGGAGAGAGAATGAGCAGTTCTTC
NA	NA	TRBV7-2	TRBJ2-7	CASSDRVGSYEQYF	TGTGCCAGCAGCGACCGGGTGGGATCCTACGAGCAGTACTTC
TRBD1	NA	TRBV5-4	TRBJ2-2	CASSSDRENTGELFF	TGTGCCAGCAGCTCGGACAGGGAGAACACCGGGGAGCTGTTTTTT
TRBD2	NA	TRBV5-4	TRBJ2-1	CASSQVGGSYNEQFF	TGTGCCAGCAGCCAAGTCGGCGGGAGTTACAATGAGCAGTTCTTC
NA	few	TRBV4-1	TRBJ2-1	CASTGTSTNEQFF	TGCGCCAGCACAGGGACTTCCACGAATGAGCAGTTCTTC
NA	NA	TRBV29-1	TRBJ2-3	CSVEGKRGTDTQYF	TGCAGCGTTGAGGGGAAGCGAGGGACAGATACGCAGTATTTT
TRBD1	NA	TRBV2	TRBJ2-5	CASSEGQGIGSQYF	TGTGCCAGCAGTGAAGGACAGGGAATTGGTTCCCAGTACTTC
TRBD1	NA	TRBV7-3	TRBJ2-1	CASSYRDSSYNEQFF	TGTGCCAGCAGCTACCGGGACAGCTCCTACAATGAGCAGTTCTTC
NA	once	TRBV5-4	TRBJ2-3	CASSPDYSTDTQYF	TGTGCCAGCAGCCCGGACTATAGCACAGATACGCAGTATTTT
NA	NA	TRBV4-3	TRBJ2-7	CASSQDIPRANLRSHLSYEQYF	TGCGCCAGCAGCCAAGATATCCCCCGGGCTAACCTGCGGTCACACCTCTCCTACGAGCAGTACTTC
NA	NA	TRBV19	TRBJ2-1	CASSAPGPYNEQFF	TGTGCCAGTAGTGCCCCTGGACCATACAATGAGCAGTTCTTC
TRBD1	NA	TRBV28	TRBJ2-3	CASTPGQGYPDTQYF	TGTGCCAGCACACCGGGACAGGGGTACCCAGATACGCAGTATTTT
TRBD2	NA	TRBV2	TRBJ2-7	CASSDTSGRSAREQYF	TGTGCCAGCAGTGACACTAGCGGGAGGTCCGCCCGCGAGCAGTACTTC
NA	NA	TRBV6-1	TRBJ2-2	CASRRAAAGELFF	TGTGCCAGCAGGCGGGCGGCAGCCGGGGAGCTGTTTTTT
TRBD1	NA	TRBV7-8	TRBJ2-1	CASSLGPGTGEDNEQFF	TGTGCCAGCAGCCTAGGTCCCGGGACAGGGGAAGACAATGAGCAGTTCTTC
NA	NA	TRBV28	TRBJ2-5	CASSLWGNQETQYF	TGTGCCAGCAGTTTATGGGGAAACCAAGAGACCCAGTACTTC
NA	NA	TRBV5-1	TRBJ2-3	CASSLGVAGTDTQYF	TGCGCCAGCAGCTTGGGTGTAGCGGGCACAGATACGCAGTATTTT
TRBD1	few	TRBV7-2	TRBJ1-1	CASSLDYRGLDEAFF	TGTGCCAGCAGCTTGGATTACAGGGGGTTGGATGAAGCTTTCTTT
TRBD1	once	TRBV7-2	TRBJ1-5	CASSRDRARPQHF	TGTGCCAGCAGTCGCGACAGGGCGCGGCCCCAGCATTTT
NA	NA	TRBV7-2	TRBJ2-1	CASSLNLYNEQFF	TGTGCCAGCAGCTTAAATTTGTACAATGAGCAGTTCTTC
NA	NA	TRBV28	TRBJ2-1	CASTPLLGYPYNEQFF	TGTGCCAGCACTCCCCTGCTGGGCTACCCCTACAATGAGCAGTTCTTC
TRBD1	once	TRBV10-3	TRBJ2-6	CAITRTGSSGANVLTF	TGTGCCATCACTCGGACAGGGAGTTCTGGGGCCAACGTCCTGACTTTC
NA	NA	TRBV2	TRBJ2-3	CASTPTDTQYF	TGTGCCAGCACCCCCACAGATACGCAGTATTTT
TRBD2	NA	TRBV7-3	TRBJ2-1	CASSSLAGVNNEQFF	TGTGCCAGCAGCTCGCTAGCGGGAGTTAACAATGAGCAGTTCTTC
TRBD2	NA	TRBV7-2	TRBJ2-1	CASSLGSGGTYNEQFF	TGTGCCAGCAGCTTAGGTAGCGGGGGGACTTACAATGAGCAGTTCTTC
NA	NA	TRBV21-1	TRBJ1-2	CASSKERGRNYGYTF	TGTGCCAGCAGCAAAGAGAGAGGGAGAAACTATGGCTACACCTTC
NA	NA	TRBV2	TRBJ1-4	CASSVGGVTNEKLFF	TGTGCCAGCAGTGTTGGCGGGGTTACTAATGAAAAACTGTTTTTT
NA	NA	TRBV14	TRBJ1-6	CASSQVGTGRFSPLHF	TGTGCCAGCAGCCAAGTTGGAACAGGGCGGTTCTCACCCCTCCACTTT
TRBD2	NA	TRBV2	TRBJ2-1	CASSEVGTSGRLGKNEQFF	TGTGCCAGCAGTGAAGTCGGGACTAGCGGGAGGTTGGGGAAAAATGAGCAGTTCTTC
TRBD1	NA	TRBV28	TRBJ1-2	CASSLKLGQGNRYTF	TGTGCCAGCAGCCTTAAGTTGGGACAGGGTAATCGCTACACCTTC
TRBD1	once	TRBV5-1	TRBJ1-1	CASSSGQGNTEAFF	TGCGCCAGCAGCTCGGGACAGGGTAATACTGAAGCTTTCTTT
TRBD2	few	TRBV25-1	TRBJ2-3	CASSEAGGFTDTQYF	TGTGCCAGCAGTGAAGCGGGGGGGTTCACAGATACGCAGTATTTT
TRBD1	NA	TRBV10-2	TRBJ1-2	CASSPSKGQGNGYTF	TGCGCCAGCAGTCCTTCTAAAGGACAGGGTAATGGCTACACCTTC
NA	once	TRBV7-8	TRBJ2-3	CASSLRLAYSTDTQYF	TGTGCCAGCAGCTTAAGGTTAGCGTATAGCACAGATACGCAGTATTTT
TRBD2	NA	TRBV5-1	TRBJ2-3	CASSPMTSGSTDTQYF	TGCGCCAGCAGCCCGATGACTAGCGGGAGCACAGATACGCAGTATTTT
NA	NA	TRBV7-2	TRBJ2-5	CASSLMGGGRETQYF	TGTGCCAGCAGCCTAATGGGGGGCGGCAGGGAGACCCAGTACTTC
NA	NA	TRBV10-3	TRBJ2-7	CAISGGTISYEQYF	TGTGCCATCAGCGGGGGGACAATCTCCTACGAGCAGTACTTC
TRBD1	NA	TRBV6-5	TRBJ2-1	CASKGGPLGEQFF	TGTGCCAGCAAAGGGGGCCCCTTAGGTGAGCAGTTCTTC
NA	once	TRBV30	TRBJ1-1	CAWSVFGRMNTEAFF	TGTGCCTGGAGTGTATTCGGGCGAATGAACACTGAAGCTTTCTTT
NA	NA	TRBV6-5	TRBJ1-2	CASSYSVKAQNGYTF	TGTGCCAGCAGTTACTCGGTAAAAGCCCAAAATGGCTACACCTTC
TRBD1	NA	TRBV5-4	TRBJ2-3	CASRQGRSTDTQYF	TGTGCCAGCAGACAGGGGAGAAGCACAGATACGCAGTATTTT
TRBD1	NA	TRBV27	TRBJ2-7	CASSPQGVGEQYF	TGTGCCAGCAGTCCCCAGGGGGTGGGAGAGCAGTACTTC
NA	NA	TRBV5-5	TRBJ2-4	CASSLDQLNIQYF	TGTGCCAGCAGCTTGGATCAGTTAAACATTCAGTACTTC
TRBD1	NA	TRBV10-3	TRBJ1-1	CAIRDSGGTEAFF	TGTGCCATCCGGGACAGTGGGGGGACTGAAGCTTTCTTT
TRBD2	NA	TRBV9	TRBJ2-1	CASSVGLAGYEQFF	TGTGCCAGCAGCGTAGGGCTAGCGGGGTATGAGCAGTTCTTC
NA	few	TRBV18	TRBJ1-2	CASSPTGDDYGYTF	TGTGCCAGCTCACCCACGGGGGATGACTATGGCTACACCTTC
TRBD1	NA	TRBV5-1	TRBJ1-1	CASSYGQGAEAFF	TGCGCCAGCAGCTATGGACAGGGCGCTGAAGCTTTCTTT
NA	NA	TRBV5-1	TRBJ1-2	CASSPDPPYGYTF	TGCGCCAGCAGCCCTGACCCTCCCTATGGCTACACCTTC
TRBD2	NA	TRBV10-3	TRBJ2-3	CAISGDGGGKNTDTQYF	TGTGCCATCAGTGGGGATGGGGGGGGTAAGAACACAGATACGCAGTATTTT
TRBD1	NA	TRBV4-2	TRBJ2-7	CASSSRTGREQYF	TGTGCCAGCAGCTCAAGGACAGGGCGCGAGCAGTACTTC
NA	NA	TRBV7-9	TRBJ2-7	CASSSGGQAHSYEQYF	TGTGCCAGCAGCTCGGGAGGACAGGCCCACTCCTACGAGCAGTACTTC
NA	NA	TRBV2	TRBJ2-7	CASSELGGTTTDDEQYF	TGTGCCAGCAGTGAGCTAGGGGGGACTACCACGGATGACGAGCAGTACTTC
NA	NA	TRBV7-2	TRBJ1-5	CASSYGTTEWNQPQHF	TGTGCCAGCAGTTACGGGACTACGGAATGGAATCAGCCCCAGCATTTT
NA	once	TRBV27	TRBJ1-5	CASSPRLNSNQPQHF	TGTGCCAGCAGTCCCAGGTTAAATAGCAATCAGCCCCAGCATTTT